These T cell receptor beta chains were read from a single sample in a study of shared clonotypes between healthy human individuals. The method was immunoSEQ multiplex PCR; TCRdb's version includes in-frame clones alone and lacks a portion of them. The profile shows about 680,000 clones, roughly 78% of them singletons. Sequenced input: memory CD4+ T cells sorted from blood. All receptors come from a woman aged 30 to 39 in good health. Each CDR3 is given with its conserved first and last residue. The D gene is left open where the match is weak. Rows may omit the clone size; those that give it use once, few, many or a size class.

V: TRBV2
size: NA
D: TRBD1
J: TRBJ1-2
CDR3: CASTVGQRYGYTF
DNA: TGTGCCAGCACGGTGGGACAGAGATATGGCTACACCTTC

V: TRBV5-1
size: NA
D: TRBD1
J: TRBJ2-7
CDR3: CASSLRQGIEQYF
DNA: TGCGCCAGCAGCTTGAGACAGGGCATCGAGCAGTACTTC

V: TRBV5-8
size: many
D: TRBD2
J: TRBJ2-7
CDR3: CASSSQGVAGVGEQYF
DNA: TGTGCCAGCAGCTCCCAGGGAGTAGCGGGAGTAGGGGAGCAGTACTTC

V: TRBV19
size: NA
D: TRBD2
J: TRBJ2-7
CDR3: CATRPGLAGVEQYF
DNA: TGTGCCACTAGACCGGGACTAGCGGGAGTCGAGCAGTACTTC

V: TRBV5-1
size: NA
D: TRBD2
J: TRBJ2-1
CDR3: CASSLRKREGRVNEQFF
DNA: TGCGCCAGCAGCTTGAGGAAGCGGGAGGGCCGCGTCAATGAGCAGTTCTTC

V: TRBV10-3
size: NA
D: TRBD1
J: TRBJ2-7
CDR3: CAISAGQGNYEQYF
DNA: TGTGCCATCAGTGCGGGACAGGGGAACTACGAGCAGTACTTC

V: TRBV30
size: NA
D: NA
J: TRBJ1-3
CDR3: CAEGSFSGNTIYF
DNA: TGTGCCGAAGGGAGTTTCTCTGGAAACACCATATATTTT

V: TRBV30
size: NA
D: NA
J: TRBJ2-3
CDR3: CAWSPSTDTQYF
DNA: TGTGCCTGGAGTCCAAGCACAGATACGCAGTATTTT

V: TRBV28
size: NA
D: NA
J: TRBJ1-4
CDR3: CASQPDLRSEKLFF
DNA: TGTGCCAGCCAACCGGACCTTCGAAGTGAAAAACTGTTTTTT

V: TRBV6-4
size: once
D: NA
J: TRBJ2-1
CDR3: CASSNQGGPYNEQFF
DNA: TGTGCCAGCAGCAATCAGGGAGGACCCTACAATGAGCAGTTCTTC

V: TRBV18
size: NA
D: NA
J: TRBJ2-3
CDR3: CASSLDRDTQYF
DNA: TGTGCCAGCTCACTGGACAGAGATACGCAGTATTTT

V: TRBV2
size: NA
D: NA
J: TRBJ1-4
CDR3: CASSGQPTTNEKLFF
DNA: TGTGCCAGCAGCGGTCAGCCCACAACTAATGAAAAACTGTTTTTT

V: TRBV7-9
size: NA
D: TRBD1
J: TRBJ1-1
CDR3: CASSWGQSNTEAFF
DNA: TGTGCCAGCAGCTGGGGACAGTCGAACACTGAAGCTTTCTTT

V: TRBV5-4
size: NA
D: TRBD1
J: TRBJ2-7
CDR3: CASSLELPGTGTYEQYF
DNA: TGTGCCAGCAGCTTGGAACTCCCCGGGACAGGAACCTACGAGCAGTACTTC

V: TRBV2
size: few
D: NA
J: TRBJ2-3
CDR3: CASSIGLTDTQYF
DNA: TGTGCCAGCAGTATCGGACTCACAGATACGCAGTATTTT

V: TRBV19
size: NA
D: NA
J: TRBJ1-2
CDR3: CASSINPGEEGYTF
DNA: TGTGCCAGTAGTATCAATCCGGGGGAGGAAGGCTACACCTTC

V: TRBV6-5
size: NA
D: NA
J: TRBJ2-5
CDR3: CASSYDSGDLQYF
DNA: TGTGCCAGCAGTTACGATTCGGGGGACCTCCAGTACTTC

V: TRBV28
size: NA
D: TRBD1
J: TRBJ2-6
CDR3: CASSFLWTGAYSGANVLTF
DNA: TGTGCCAGCAGTTTCCTCTGGACAGGGGCGTACTCTGGGGCCAACGTCCTGACTTTC

V: TRBV28
size: once
D: TRBD1
J: TRBJ1-2
CDR3: CASGEGGVYGYTF
DNA: TGTGCCAGCGGTGAAGGGGGCGTATATGGCTACACCTTC

V: TRBV5-1
size: many
D: NA
J: TRBJ1-1
CDR3: CASSLRIPTEAFF
DNA: TGCGCCAGCAGCTTGCGCATCCCAACTGAAGCTTTCTTT

V: TRBV30
size: NA
D: TRBD1
J: TRBJ1-4
CDR3: CAWSAYRGIINEKLFF
DNA: TGTGCCTGGAGTGCATACAGGGGGATCATCAATGAAAAACTGTTTTTT

V: TRBV2
size: NA
D: TRBD2
J: TRBJ2-7
CDR3: CASSQGLADYEQYF
DNA: TGTGCCAGCAGTCAAGGACTAGCGGACTACGAGCAGTACTTC

V: TRBV19
size: NA
D: NA
J: TRBJ2-7
CDR3: CASSTRDTYEQYF
DNA: TGTGCCAGTAGTACCCGGGACACCTACGAGCAGTACTTC

V: TRBV5-1
size: NA
D: NA
J: TRBJ2-3
CDR3: CASSSSGGHSTDTQYF
DNA: TGCGCCAGCAGCTCGTCAGGGGGGCATAGCACAGATACGCAGTATTTT

V: TRBV5-1
size: NA
D: NA
J: TRBJ2-5
CDR3: CASSLESTSETQYF
DNA: TGCGCCAGCAGCTTGGAGAGCACTAGCGAGACCCAGTACTTC

V: TRBV6-4
size: NA
D: NA
J: TRBJ2-3
CDR3: CASSDSEDGGDTQYF
DNA: TGTGCCAGCAGTGACTCGGAGGATGGGGGAGATACGCAGTATTTT

V: TRBV6-6
size: NA
D: NA
J: TRBJ2-3
CDR3: CASSTLGGDTQYF
DNA: TGTGCCAGCAGTACACTCGGGGGCGATACGCAGTATTTT

V: TRBV6-5
size: NA
D: NA
J: TRBJ1-1
CDR3: CASSYMGETEAFF
DNA: TGTGCCAGCAGTTATATGGGGGAAACTGAAGCTTTCTTT

V: TRBV13
size: NA
D: NA
J: TRBJ2-1
CDR3: CASSKGGASDSYNEQFF
DNA: TGTGCCAGCAGCAAAGGAGGAGCTAGCGACTCCTACAATGAGCAGTTCTTC

V: TRBV18
size: few
D: NA
J: TRBJ2-3
CDR3: CASSLSTGLDTQYF
DNA: TGTGCCAGCTCACTATCAACAGGGTTAGATACGCAGTATTTT

V: TRBV5-6
size: NA
D: NA
J: TRBJ1-2
CDR3: CASRQTDNGGDYGYTF
DNA: TGTGCCAGCAGGCAAACCGACAACGGGGGCGACTATGGCTACACCTTC

V: TRBV29-1
size: NA
D: NA
J: TRBJ2-1
CDR3: CSVLYNEQFF
DNA: TGCAGCGTTCTGTACAATGAGCAGTTCTTC

V: TRBV19
size: NA
D: NA
J: TRBJ2-7
CDR3: CASSSPGRTGEQYF
DNA: TGTGCCAGTAGTAGTCCCGGGCGGACGGGAGAGCAGTACTTC